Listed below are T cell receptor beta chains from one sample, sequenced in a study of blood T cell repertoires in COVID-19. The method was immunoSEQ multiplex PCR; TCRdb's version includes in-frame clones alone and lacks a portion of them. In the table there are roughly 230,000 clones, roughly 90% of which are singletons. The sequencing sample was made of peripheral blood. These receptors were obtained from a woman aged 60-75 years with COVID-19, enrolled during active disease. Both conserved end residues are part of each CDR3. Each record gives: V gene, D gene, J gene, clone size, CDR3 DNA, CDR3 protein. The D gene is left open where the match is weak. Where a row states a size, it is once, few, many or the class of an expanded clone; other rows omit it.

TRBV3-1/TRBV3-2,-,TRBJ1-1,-,TGTGCCAGCAGCCAAGACCTACAGGGCGAGAACACTGAAGCTTTCTTT,CASSQDLQGENTEAFF
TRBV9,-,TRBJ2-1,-,TGTGCCAGCAGCGTAGGAGTCTACAATGAGCAGTTCTTC,CASSVGVYNEQFF
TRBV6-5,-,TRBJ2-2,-,TGTGCCAGCAACCAACGGGGCGGGAACGGGGAGCTGTTTTTT,CASNQRGGNGELFF
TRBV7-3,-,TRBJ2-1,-,TGTGCCAGCAGCTTAAAGCGTAGGGGTGAGCAGTTCTTC,CASSLKRRGEQFF
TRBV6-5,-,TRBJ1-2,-,TGTGCCAGCAGTTCTAAGGGGTATGGCTACACCTTC,CASSSKGYGYTF
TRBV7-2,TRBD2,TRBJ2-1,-,TGTGCCAGCAGAGGACTAGCGGGGGGTCGAGGTGAGCAGTTCTTC,CASRGLAGGRGEQFF
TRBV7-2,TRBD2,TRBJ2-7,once,TGTGCCAGCAGCTTAACCACTAGCGGGGGAAACTACGAGCAGTACTTC,CASSLTTSGGNYEQYF
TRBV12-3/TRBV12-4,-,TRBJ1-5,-,TGTGCCAGCAGCCAAAGCAATCAGCCCCAGCATTTT,CASSQSNQPQHF
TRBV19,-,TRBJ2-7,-,TGTGCCAGTAGTCCATTTGGAAACGTCAGAGGGTCTCCCTACGAGCAGTACTTC,CASSPFGNVRGSPYEQYF
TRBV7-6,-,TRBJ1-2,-,TGTGCCAGCAGCTTAGAAACAGGGTTGACGAGCTATGGCTACACCTTC,CASSLETGLTSYGYTF
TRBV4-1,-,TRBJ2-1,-,TGCGCCAGCAGCCAAGGGGTCAGCGGGTCCTACAATGAGCAGTTCTTC,CASSQGVSGSYNEQFF
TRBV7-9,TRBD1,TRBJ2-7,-,TGTGCCAGCAGCTTGGTGAGGGGGCGGATCACCTACGAGCAGTACTTC,CASSLVRGRITYEQYF
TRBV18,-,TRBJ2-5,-,TGTGCCAGCTCACCACCTAACCAGGGCGCCCAAGAGACCCAGTACTTC,CASSPPNQGAQETQYF
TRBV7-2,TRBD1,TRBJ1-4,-,TGTGCCAGCAGCCCGAGGACAGGGACGGGTAATGAAAAACTGTTTTTT,CASSPRTGTGNEKLFF
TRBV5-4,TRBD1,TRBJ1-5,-,TGTGCCAGCAGCTTGGGGGGGACAGGTTCCAATCAGCCCCAGCATTTT,CASSLGGTGSNQPQHF
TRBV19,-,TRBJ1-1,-,TGTGCCAGTAGTTTTGGACAGTCTAGGTACGCTGAAGCTTTCTTT,CASSFGQSRYAEAFF
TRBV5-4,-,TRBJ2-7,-,TGTGCCAGCAGGGAAGGCGGGACCGTGAGCTCCTACGAGCAGTACTTC,CASREGGTVSSYEQYF
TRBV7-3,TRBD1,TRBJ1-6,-,TGTGCCAGCAGCTTAAGACAGGGGAATAATTCACCCCTCCACTTT,CASSLRQGNNSPLHF
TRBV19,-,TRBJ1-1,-,TGTGCCAGTAGTGTTGGACACTTGAACACTGAAGCTTTCTTT,CASSVGHLNTEAFF
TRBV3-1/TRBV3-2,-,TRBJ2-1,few,TGTGCCAGCAGCCAAGATTCTGAACGGACTTACAATGAGCAGTTCTTC,CASSQDSERTYNEQFF
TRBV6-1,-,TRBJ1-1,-,TGTGCCAGCAGTGAAACGGGACTGATGAACACTGAAGCTTTCTTT,CASSETGLMNTEAFF
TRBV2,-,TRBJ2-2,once,TGTGCCAGCAGTGACCCGAGCTGGAGGTTT,CASSDPSWRF
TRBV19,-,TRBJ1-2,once,TGTGCCAGTAGTAGGCAGGCCAACTATGGCTACACCTTC,CASSRQANYGYTF
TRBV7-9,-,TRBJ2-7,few,TGTGCCAGCAGCTTGCGGCTTGAAGAGCAGTACTTC,CASSLRLEEQYF
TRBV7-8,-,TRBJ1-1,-,TGTGCCAGCAGCTTAGCCGGAGGGGACTGGGTTGATTTCTTT,CASSLAGGDWVDFF
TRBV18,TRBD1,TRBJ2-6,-,TGTGCCAGCTCACCACCGGGACAGGGGGCTGTTGGGGCCAACGTCCTGACTTTC,CASSPPGQGAVGANVLTF
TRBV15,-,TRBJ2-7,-,TGTGCCACCAGCATAGGCGGATACTACGAGCAGTACTTC,CATSIGGYYEQYF
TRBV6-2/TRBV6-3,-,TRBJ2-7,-,TGTGCCAGCAGTTATTCTGGACAGCAGGACTTC,CASSYSGQQDF
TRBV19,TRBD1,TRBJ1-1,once,TGTGCCAGTAGCTCCGGGACAGGGGTAGGGAGGACTTCTGAAGCTTTCTTT,CASSSGTGVGRTSEAFF
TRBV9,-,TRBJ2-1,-,TGTGCCAGCAGCGTAGGACAGTACAATGAGCAGTTCTTC,CASSVGQYNEQFF
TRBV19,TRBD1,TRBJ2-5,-,TGTGCCAGTAGTTACAGGGGAGAGACCCAGTACTTC,CASSYRGETQYF
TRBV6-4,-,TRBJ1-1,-,TGTGCCAGCAGTATAGGCCGACAAGAGAACACTGAAGCTTTCTTT,CASSIGRQENTEAFF
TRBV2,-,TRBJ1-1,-,TGTGCCAGCAGTGAACGGGTCGGGAACACTGAAGCTTTCTTT,CASSERVGNTEAFF
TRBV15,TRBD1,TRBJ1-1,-,TGTGCCACCAGCAGAGGTGGGACAGCGAACACTGAAGCTTTCTTT,CATSRGGTANTEAFF
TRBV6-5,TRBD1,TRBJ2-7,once,TGTGCCAGCAGGGGACAGGGGGTTAACGAGCAGTACTTC,CASRGQGVNEQYF
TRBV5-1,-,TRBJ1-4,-,TGCGCCAGCGAACCTGGGGGCTCAACTAATGAAAAACTGTTTTTT,CASEPGGSTNEKLFF
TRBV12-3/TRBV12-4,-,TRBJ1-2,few,TGTGCCAGCAGCTTCGCCGGGTCAATGGGCTACACCTTC,CASSFAGSMGYTF
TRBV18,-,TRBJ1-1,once,TGTGCCAGCTCACCCGGAGATTTGAACACTGAAGCTTTCTTT,CASSPGDLNTEAFF
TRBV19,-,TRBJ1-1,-,TGTGCCAGTAGTATATATGGGCTGAACACTGAAGCTTTCTTT,CASSIYGLNTEAFF
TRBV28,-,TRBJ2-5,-,TGTGCCAGCAAGGAGGGGGGGGAGACCCAGTACTTC,CASKEGGETQYF
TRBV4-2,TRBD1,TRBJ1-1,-,TGTGCCAGCAGCCAAGTCACCGGGACAGGGCGCAGGAGAGCGATCACTGAAGCTTTCTTT,CASSQVTGTGRRRAITEAFF